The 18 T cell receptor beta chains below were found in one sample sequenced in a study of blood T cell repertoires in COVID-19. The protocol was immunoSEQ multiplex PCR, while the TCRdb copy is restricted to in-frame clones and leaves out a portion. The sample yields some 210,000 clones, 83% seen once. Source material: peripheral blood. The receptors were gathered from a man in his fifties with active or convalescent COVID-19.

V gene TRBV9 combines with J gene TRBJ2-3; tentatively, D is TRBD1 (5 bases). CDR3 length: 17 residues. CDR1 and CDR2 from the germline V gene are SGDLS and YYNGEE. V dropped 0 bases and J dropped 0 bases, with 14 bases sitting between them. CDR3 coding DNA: TGTGCCAGCAGCGTAGAGGCTAGTGGGGCAAGCACAGATACGCAGTATTTT. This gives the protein CASSVEASGASTDTQYF. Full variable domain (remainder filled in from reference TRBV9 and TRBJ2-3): DSGVTQTPKHLITATGQRVTLRCSPRSGDLSVYWYQQSLDQGLQFLIQYYNGEERAKGNILERFSAQQFPDLHSELNLSSLELGDSALYFCASSVEASGASTDTQYFGPGTRLTVL.

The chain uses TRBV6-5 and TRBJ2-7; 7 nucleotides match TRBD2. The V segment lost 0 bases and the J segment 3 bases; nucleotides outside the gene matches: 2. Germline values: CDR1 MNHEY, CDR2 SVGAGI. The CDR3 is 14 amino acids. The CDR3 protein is CASSYSPSGYEQYF. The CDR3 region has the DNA TGTGCCAGCAGTTACTCTCCTAGCGGCTACGAGCAGTACTTC.

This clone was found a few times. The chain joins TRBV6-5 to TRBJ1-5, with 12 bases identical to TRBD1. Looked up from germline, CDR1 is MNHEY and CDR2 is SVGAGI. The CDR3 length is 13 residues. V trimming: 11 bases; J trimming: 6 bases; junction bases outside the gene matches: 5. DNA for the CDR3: TGTGCCGGGGGACAGGGGGCGGGTCAGCCCCAGCATTTT. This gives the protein CAGGQGAGQPQHF.

The CDR3: CASRSGHLNTGELFF. The CDR3 DNA reads as TGTGCCAGCAGATCGGGACACCTGAACACCGGGGAGCTGTTTTTT. The V call is TRBV6-1, the J call TRBJ2-2, with D perhaps matching TRBD1 (6 bases). The CDR3 consists of 15 residues. Trimming cost V 6 bases and J 1 base, with 12 bases left between them. Germline V CDR1 and CDR2: MNHNS, SASEGT.

CDR3 coding DNA: TGTGCCAGTAGTACACACAGGGTTGCTGGAAACACCATATATTTT. It codes for CASSTHRVAGNTIYF. The chain joins TRBV19 to TRBJ1-3; the D gene is possibly TRBD1 (6 bases). The CDR3 runs 15 residues. The ends were cut back, 4 bases at V and 2 bases at J, with 12 bases in the middle. Germline values: CDR1 LNHDA, CDR2 SQIVND (reference sequence).

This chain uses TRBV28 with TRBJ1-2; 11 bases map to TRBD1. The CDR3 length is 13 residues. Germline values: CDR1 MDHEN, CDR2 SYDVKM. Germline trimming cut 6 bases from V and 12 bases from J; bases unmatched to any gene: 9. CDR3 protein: CASSLRDRGLDTF. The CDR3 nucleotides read TGTGCCAGCAGCCTCCGGGACAGGGGGTTGGACACCTTC.

CDR3: CASSQGPVGGAGTEAFF. CDR3 DNA: TGCGCCAGCAGCCAAGGTCCGGTTGGGGGCGCGGGCACTGAAGCTTTCTTT. The rearrangement links TRBV4-3 to TRBJ1-1; tentatively, D is TRBD1 (6 bases). Trimming shortened V by 1 base and J by 4 bases, and 19 bases separated the two germline ends. Germline V gives CDR1 LGHNA, CDR2 YSLEER. The CDR3 spans 17 residues.

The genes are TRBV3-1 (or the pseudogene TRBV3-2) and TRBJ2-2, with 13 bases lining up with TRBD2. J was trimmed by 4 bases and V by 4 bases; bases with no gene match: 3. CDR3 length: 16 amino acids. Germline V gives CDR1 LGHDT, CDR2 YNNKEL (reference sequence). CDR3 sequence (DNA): TGTGCCAGCAGCCTCCGACTAGCGGGGGGCACCGGGGAGCTGTTTTTT. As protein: CASSLRLAGGTGELFF.

CDR3 residues: CASRTQGNSGANVLTF. CDR3 nucleotide sequence: TGTGCCAGCAGAACACAGGGGAACTCTGGGGCCAACGTCCTGACTTTC. The chain joins TRBV6-6 to TRBJ2-6; 7 bases match TRBD1. Germline-derived CDR1 and CDR2 are MNHNY and SVGAGI (reference sequence). There are 16 residues in the CDR3. Trimming at V came to 6 bases and at J to 0 bases, leaving 5 bases not matched to a gene.

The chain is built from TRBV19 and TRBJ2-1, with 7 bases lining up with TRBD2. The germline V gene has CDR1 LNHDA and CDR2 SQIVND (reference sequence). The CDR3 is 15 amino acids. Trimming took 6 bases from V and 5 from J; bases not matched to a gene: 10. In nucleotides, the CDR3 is TGTGCCAGTAGGCAAACCGGGACTATCCACAATGAGCAGTTCTTC. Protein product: CASRQTGTIHNEQFF.

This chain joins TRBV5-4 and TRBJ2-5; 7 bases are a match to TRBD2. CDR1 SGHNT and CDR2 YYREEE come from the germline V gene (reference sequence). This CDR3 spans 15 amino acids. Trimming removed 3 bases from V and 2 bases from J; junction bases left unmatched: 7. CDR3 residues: CASSSGRAPQETQYF. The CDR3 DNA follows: TGTGCCAGCAGCTCGGGGAGGGCGCCACAAGAGACCCAGTACTTC.

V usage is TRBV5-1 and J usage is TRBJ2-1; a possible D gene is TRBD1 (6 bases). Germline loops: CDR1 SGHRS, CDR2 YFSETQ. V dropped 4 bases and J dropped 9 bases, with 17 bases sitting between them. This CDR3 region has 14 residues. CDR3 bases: TGCGCCAGCAGCCCCTTTACAGGGTACGGTGAGCAGTTCTTC. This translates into CASSPFTGYGEQFF.

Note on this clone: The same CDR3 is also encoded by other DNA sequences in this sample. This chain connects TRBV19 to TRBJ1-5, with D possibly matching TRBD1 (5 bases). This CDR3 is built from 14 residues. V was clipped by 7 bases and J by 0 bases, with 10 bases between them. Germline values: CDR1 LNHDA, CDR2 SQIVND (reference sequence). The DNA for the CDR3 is TGTGCCAGTACTTCAGGGTATAGCAATCAGCCCCAGCATTTT. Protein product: CASTSGYSNQPQHF.

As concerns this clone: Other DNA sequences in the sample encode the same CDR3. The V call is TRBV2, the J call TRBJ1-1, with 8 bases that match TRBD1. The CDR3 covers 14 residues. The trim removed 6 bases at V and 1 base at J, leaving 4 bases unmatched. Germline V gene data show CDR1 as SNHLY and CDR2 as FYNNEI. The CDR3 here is CASRPDRGNTEAFF. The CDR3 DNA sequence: TGTGCCAGCAGGCCCGACAGGGGGAACACTGAAGCTTTCTTT.

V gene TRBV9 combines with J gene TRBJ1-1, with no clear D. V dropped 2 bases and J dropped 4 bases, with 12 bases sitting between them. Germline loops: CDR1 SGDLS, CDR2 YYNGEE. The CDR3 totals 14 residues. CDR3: CASSVGVWGTEAFF. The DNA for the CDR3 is TGTGCCAGCAGCGTCGGGGTCTGGGGCACTGAAGCTTTCTTT.

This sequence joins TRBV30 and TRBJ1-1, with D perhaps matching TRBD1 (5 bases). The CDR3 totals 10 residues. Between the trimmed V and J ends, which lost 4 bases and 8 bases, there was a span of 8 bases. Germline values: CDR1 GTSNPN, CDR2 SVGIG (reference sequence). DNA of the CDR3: TGTGCCTGGAACGACAGAGAAGCTTTCTTT. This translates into CAWNDREAFF.

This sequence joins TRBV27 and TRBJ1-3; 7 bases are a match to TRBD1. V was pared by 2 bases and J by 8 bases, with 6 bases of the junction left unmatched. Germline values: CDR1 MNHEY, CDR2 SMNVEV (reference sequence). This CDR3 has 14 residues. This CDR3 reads CASSLRTGDDTIYF. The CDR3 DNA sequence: TGTGCCAGCAGTTTACGTACAGGGGACGACACCATATATTTT.

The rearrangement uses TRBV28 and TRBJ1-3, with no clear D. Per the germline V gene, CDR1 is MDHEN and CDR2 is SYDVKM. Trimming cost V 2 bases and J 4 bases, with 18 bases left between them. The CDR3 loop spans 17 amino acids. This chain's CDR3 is CASSLDGGRVEGNTIYF. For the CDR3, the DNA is TGTGCCAGCAGTTTAGACGGAGGAAGGGTCGAAGGAAACACCATATATTTT.